One and the same sample provided the 3 T cell receptor beta chains below, sequenced in a study of response to subunit inactivated influenza vaccine. MiXCR was run by TCRdb on the RT-PCR reads, yielding one entry per CDR3 protein. The sample has hundreds of thousands of distinct CDR3 sequences, less than 15% seen once. The material sequenced was PBMCs from blood, taken 14 to 15 days before vaccination. The source is a man aged 50 or older who received an inactivated influenza vaccine.

There are a few counts of this clonotype. V is TRBV4-2 and J is TRBJ1-4; 9 bases align to TRBD1. The CDR3 length is 16 residues. CDR1 and CDR2 (germline): LGHNA, YNFKEQ. J gave up 5 bases and V 0 bases, and 4 bases lay outside the gene matches. Here the CDR3 DNA reads TGTGCCAGCAGCCAAGAAGGGACAGGGAGGAATGAAAAACTGTTTTTT. It codes for CASSQEGTGRNEKLFF.

J is TRBJ2-3 and V is TRBV6-5, with D maybe TRBD1 (6 bases). This CDR3 is 15 amino acids long. Deletions cut 0 bases from V and 0 bases from J, with 7 bases between. CDR1 is MNHEY and CDR2 is SVGAGI in the germline V gene. For the CDR3, the DNA is TGTGCCAGCAGTTACTCGCAGGGGAGCACAGATACGCAGTATTTT. The encoded protein is CASSYSQGSTDTQYF.

There are a few counts of this clonotype. The V gene is TRBV7-9, the J gene TRBJ2-5; D might be TRBD2 (6 bases). The germline gives CDR1 SEHNR, CDR2 FQNEAQ (reference sequence). This CDR3 is 16 amino acids long. V dropped 2 bases and J dropped 5 bases, with 18 bases sitting between them. CDR3 region: CASSLRREQEGETQYF. CDR3 nucleotide sequence: TGTGCCAGCAGCTTAAGGCGGGAACAGGAGGGGGAGACCCAGTACTTC.